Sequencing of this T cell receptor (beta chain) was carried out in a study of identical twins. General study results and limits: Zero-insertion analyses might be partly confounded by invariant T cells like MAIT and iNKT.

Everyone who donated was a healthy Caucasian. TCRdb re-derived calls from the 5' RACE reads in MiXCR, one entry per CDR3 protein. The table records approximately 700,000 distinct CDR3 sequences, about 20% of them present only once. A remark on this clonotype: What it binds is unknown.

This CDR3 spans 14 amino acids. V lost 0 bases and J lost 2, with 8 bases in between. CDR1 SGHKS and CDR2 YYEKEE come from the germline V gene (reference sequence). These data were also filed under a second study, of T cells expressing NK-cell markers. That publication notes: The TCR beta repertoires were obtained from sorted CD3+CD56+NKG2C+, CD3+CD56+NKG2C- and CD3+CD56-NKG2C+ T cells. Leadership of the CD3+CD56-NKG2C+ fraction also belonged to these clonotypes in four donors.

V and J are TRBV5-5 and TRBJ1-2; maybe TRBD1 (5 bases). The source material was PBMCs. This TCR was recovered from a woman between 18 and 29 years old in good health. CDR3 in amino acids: CASSLDTGNYGYTF. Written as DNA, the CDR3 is TGTGCCAGCAGCTTGGATACAGGCAACTATGGCTACACCTTC.